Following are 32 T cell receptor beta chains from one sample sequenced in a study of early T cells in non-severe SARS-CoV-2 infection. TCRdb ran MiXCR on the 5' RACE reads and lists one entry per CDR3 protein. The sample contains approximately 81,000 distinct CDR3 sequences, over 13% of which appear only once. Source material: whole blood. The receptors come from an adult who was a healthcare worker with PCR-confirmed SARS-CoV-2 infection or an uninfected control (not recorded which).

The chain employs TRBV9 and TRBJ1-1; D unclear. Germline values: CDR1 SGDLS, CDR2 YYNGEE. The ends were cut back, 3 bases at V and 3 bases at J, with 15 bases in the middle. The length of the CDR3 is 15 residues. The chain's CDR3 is CASSAGRPGYTEAFF. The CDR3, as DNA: TGTGCCAGCAGCGCCGGGCGTCCCGGGTACACTGAAGCTTTCTTT.

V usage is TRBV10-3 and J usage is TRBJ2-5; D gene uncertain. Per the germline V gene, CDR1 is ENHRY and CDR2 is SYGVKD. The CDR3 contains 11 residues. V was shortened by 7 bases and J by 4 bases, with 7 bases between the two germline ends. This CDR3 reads CAITDGETQYF. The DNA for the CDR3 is TGTGCCATCACCGACGGAGAGACCCAGTACTTC.

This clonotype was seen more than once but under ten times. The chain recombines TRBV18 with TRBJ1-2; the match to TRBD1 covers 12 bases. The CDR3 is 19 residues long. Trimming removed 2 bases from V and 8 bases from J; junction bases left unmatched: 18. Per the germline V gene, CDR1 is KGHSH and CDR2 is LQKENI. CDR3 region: CASSPSSTGTGGVFGGYTF. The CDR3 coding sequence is TGTGCCAGCTCACCATCGTCTACCGGGACAGGGGGCGTTTTCGGCGGCTACACCTTC.

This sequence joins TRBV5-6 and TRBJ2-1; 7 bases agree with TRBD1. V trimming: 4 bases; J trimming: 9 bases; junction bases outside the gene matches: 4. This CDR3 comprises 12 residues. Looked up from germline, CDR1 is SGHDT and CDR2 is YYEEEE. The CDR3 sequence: CASSPQGFEQFF. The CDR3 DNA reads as TGTGCCAGCAGCCCACAGGGGTTTGAGCAGTTCTTC.

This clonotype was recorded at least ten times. CDR3 loop: CASSLRESQPQHF. CDR3 bases: TGTGCCAGCAGCTTACGAGAGTCTCAGCCCCAGCATTTT. The chain employs TRBV13 and TRBJ1-5; D call uncertain. The ends were cut back, 2 bases at V and 6 bases at J, with 8 bases in the middle. CDR3 length: 13 amino acids. Germline CDR1 and CDR2: PRHDT and FYEKMQ (reference sequence).

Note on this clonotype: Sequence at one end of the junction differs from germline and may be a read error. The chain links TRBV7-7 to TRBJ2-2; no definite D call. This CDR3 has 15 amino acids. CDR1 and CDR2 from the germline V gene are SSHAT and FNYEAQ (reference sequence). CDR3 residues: CASSPSSGLPGELFF. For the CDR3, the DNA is TGTGCTAGCAGCCCGAGTTCGGGCCTCCCCGGGGAGCTGTTTTTT.

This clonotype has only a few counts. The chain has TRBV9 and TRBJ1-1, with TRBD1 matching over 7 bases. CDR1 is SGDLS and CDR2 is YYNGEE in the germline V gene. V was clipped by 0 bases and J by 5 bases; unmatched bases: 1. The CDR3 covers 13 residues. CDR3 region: CASSVGQGTEAFF. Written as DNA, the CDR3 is TGTGCCAGCAGCGTAGGACAGGGAACTGAAGCTTTCTTT.

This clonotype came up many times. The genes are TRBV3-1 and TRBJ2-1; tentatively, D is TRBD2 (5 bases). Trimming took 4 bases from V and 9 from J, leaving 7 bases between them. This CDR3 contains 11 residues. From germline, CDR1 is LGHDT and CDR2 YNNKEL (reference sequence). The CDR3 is CASSRRGEQFF. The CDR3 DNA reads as TGTGCCAGCAGCCGCCGGGGTGAGCAGTTCTTC.

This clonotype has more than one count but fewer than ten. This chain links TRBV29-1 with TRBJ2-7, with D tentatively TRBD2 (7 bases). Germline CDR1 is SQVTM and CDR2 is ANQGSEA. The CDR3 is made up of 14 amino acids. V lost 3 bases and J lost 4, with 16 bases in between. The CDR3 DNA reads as TGCAGCGTTGAGTGGCAGGGAGGGGGATACGAGCAGTACTTC. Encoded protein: CSVEWQGGGYEQYF.

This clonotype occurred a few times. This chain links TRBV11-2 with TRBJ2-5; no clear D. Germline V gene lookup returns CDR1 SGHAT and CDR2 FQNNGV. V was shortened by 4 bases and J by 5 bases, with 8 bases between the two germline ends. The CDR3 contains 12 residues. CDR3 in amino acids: CASSWMGETQYF. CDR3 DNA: TGTGCCAGCAGCTGGATGGGGGAGACCCAGTACTTC.

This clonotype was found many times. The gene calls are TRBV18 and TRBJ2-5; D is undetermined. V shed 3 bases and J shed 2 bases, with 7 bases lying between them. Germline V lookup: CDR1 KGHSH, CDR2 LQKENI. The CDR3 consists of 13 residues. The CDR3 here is CASSPSQQETQYF. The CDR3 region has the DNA TGTGCCAGCTCACCTTCACAACAAGAGACCCAGTACTTC.

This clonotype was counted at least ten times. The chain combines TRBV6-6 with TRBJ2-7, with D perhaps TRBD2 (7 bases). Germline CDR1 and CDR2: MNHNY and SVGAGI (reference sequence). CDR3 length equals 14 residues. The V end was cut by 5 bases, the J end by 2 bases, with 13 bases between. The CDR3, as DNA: TGTGCCAGCAGTATAGGGGGGGCCGCCTACGAGCAGTACTTC. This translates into CASSIGGAAYEQYF.

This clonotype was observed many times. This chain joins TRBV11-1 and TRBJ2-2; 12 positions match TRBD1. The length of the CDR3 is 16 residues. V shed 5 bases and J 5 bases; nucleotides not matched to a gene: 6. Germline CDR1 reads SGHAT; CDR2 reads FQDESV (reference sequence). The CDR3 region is CASSRGQGALTGELFF. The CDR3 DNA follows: TGTGCCAGCAGCCGGGGACAGGGGGCGCTTACCGGGGAGCTGTTTTTT.

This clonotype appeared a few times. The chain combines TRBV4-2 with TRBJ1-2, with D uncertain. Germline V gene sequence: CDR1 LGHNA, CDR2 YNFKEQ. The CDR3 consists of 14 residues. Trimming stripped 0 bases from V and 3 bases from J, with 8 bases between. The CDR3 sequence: CASSQDEWDYGYTF. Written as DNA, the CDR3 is TGTGCCAGCAGCCAAGATGAGTGGGACTATGGCTACACCTTC.

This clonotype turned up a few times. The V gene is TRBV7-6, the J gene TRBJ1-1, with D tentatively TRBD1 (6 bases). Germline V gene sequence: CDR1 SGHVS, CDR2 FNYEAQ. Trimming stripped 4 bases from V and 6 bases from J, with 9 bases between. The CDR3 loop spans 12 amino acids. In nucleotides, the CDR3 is TGTGCCAGCAGCTCAGGGGCGGCTGAAGCTTTCTTT. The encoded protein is CASSSGAAEAFF.

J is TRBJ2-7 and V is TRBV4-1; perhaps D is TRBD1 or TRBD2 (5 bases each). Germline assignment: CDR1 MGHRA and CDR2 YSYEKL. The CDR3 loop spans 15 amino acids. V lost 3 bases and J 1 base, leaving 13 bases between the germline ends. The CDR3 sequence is CASSQERDRSYEQYF. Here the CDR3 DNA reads TGCGCCAGCAGCCAGGAGAGGGACCGGTCCTACGAGCAGTACTTC.

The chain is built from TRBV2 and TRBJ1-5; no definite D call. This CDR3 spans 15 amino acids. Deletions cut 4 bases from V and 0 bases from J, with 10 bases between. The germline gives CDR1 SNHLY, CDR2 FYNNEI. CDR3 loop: CASSVTVNSNQPQHF. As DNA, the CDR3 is TGTGCCAGCAGTGTAACAGTCAATAGCAATCAGCCCCAGCATTTT. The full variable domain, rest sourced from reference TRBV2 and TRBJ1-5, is EPEVTQTPSHQVTQMGQEVILRCVPISNHLYFYWYRQILGQKVEFLVSFYNNEISEKSEIFDDQFSVERPDGSNFTLKIRSTKLEDSAMYFCASSVTVNSNQPQHFGDGTRLSIL.

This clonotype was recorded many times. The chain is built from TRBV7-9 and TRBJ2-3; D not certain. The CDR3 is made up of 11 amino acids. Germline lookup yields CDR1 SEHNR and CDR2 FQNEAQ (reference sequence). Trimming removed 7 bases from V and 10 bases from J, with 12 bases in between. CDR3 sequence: CASTPGFAQYF. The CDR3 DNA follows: TGTGCCAGCACCCCAGGCTTCGCGCAGTATTTT.

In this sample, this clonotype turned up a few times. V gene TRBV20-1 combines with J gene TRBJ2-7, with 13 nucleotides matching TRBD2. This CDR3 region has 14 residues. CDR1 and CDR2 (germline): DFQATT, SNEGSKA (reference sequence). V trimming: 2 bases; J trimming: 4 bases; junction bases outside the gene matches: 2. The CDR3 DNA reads TGCAGTGCTAGACAACTAGCGGGAGGGTACGAGCAGTACTTC. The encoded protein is CSARQLAGGYEQYF.

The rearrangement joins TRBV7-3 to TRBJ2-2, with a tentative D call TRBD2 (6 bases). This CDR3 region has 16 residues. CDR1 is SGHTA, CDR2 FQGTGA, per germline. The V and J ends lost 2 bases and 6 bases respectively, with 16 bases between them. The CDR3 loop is CASSLAGTAGAGELFF. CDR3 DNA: TGTGCCAGCAGCTTAGCCGGGACTGCCGGAGCCGGGGAGCTGTTTTTT. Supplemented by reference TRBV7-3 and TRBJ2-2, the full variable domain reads GAGVSQTPSNKVTEKGKYVELRCDPISGHTALYWYRQSLGQGPEFLIYFQGTGAADDSGLPNDRFFAVRPEGSVSTLKIQRTERGDSAVYLCASSLAGTAGAGELFFGEGSRLTVL.

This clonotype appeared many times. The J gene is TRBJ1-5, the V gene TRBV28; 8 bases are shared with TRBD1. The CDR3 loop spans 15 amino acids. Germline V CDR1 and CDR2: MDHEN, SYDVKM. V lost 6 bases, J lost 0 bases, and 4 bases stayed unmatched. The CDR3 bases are TGTGCCAGCAGCCAGACAGGGGTTAGCAATCAGCCCCAGCATTTT. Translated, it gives CASSQTGVSNQPQHF.

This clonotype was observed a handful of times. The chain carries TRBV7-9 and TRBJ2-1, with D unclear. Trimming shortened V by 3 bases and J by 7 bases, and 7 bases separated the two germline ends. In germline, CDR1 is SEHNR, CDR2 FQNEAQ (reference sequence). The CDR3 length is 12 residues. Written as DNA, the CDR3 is TGTGCCAGCAGCTTTTTAGGGAATGAGCAGTTCTTC. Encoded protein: CASSFLGNEQFF. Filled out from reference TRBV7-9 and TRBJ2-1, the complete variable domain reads DTGVSQNPRHKITKRGQNVTFRCDPISEHNRLYWYRQTLGQGPEFLTYFQNEAQLEKSRLLSDRFSAERPKGSFSTLEIQRTEQGDSAMYLCASSFLGNEQFFGPGTRLTVL.

The CDR3, as DNA: TGTGCCAGCAGCTTAGGAGCGGGGGGGAGCACAGATACGCAGTATTTT. Encoded protein: CASSLGAGGSTDTQYF. V and J are TRBV7-3 and TRBJ2-3; TRBD2 aligns across 10 bases. V lost 2 bases, J lost 0 bases, and 2 bases stayed unmatched. CDR1 and CDR2 from the germline V gene are SGHTA and FQGTGA. The CDR3 has 16 residues.

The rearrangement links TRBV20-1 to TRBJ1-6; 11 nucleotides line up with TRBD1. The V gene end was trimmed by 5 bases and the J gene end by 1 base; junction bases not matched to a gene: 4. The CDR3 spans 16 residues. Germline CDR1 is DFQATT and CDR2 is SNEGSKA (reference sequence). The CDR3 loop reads CSARGQGGSYNSPLHF. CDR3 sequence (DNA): TGCAGTGCTCGGGGACAGGGGGGGTCCTATAATTCACCCCTCCACTTT.

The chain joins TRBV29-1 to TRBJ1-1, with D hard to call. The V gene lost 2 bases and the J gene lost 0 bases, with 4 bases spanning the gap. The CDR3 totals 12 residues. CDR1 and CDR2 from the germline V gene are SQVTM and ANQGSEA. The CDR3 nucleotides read TGCAGCGTTGAAAAGTTGAACACTGAAGCTTTCTTT. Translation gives CSVEKLNTEAFF.

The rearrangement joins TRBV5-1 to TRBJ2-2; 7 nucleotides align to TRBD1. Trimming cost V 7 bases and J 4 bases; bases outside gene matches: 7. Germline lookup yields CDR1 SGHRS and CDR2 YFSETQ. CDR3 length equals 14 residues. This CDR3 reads CASERGQGTGELFF. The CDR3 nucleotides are TGCGCCAGCGAAAGGGGGCAAGGCACCGGGGAGCTGTTTTTT.

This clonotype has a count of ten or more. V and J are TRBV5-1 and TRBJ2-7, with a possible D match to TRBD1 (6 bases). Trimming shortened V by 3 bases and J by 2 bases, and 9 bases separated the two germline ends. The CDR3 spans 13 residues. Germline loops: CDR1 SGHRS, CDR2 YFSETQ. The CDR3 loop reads CASSWDTTYEQYF. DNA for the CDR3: TGCGCCAGCAGCTGGGACACAACCTACGAGCAGTACTTC.

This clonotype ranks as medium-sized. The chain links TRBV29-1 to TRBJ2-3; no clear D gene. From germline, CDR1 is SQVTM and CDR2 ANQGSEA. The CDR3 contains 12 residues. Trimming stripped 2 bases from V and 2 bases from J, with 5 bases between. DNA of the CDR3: TGCAGCGTTGAATTACTCACAGATACGCAGTATTTT. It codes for CSVELLTDTQYF.

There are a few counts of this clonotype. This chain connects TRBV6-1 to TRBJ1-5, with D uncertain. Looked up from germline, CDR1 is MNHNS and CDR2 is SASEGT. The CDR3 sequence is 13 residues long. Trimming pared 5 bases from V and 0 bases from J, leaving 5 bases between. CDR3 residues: CASSRNSNQPQHF. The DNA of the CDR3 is TGTGCCAGCAGTAGGAATAGCAATCAGCCCCAGCATTTT.

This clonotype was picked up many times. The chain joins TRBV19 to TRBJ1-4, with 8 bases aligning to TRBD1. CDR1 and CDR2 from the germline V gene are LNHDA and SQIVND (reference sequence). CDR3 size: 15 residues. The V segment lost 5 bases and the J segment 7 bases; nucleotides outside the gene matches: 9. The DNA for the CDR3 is TGTGCCAGTAGTGACACAGGGGGATGGGGTGAAAAACTGTTTTTT. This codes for CASSDTGGWGEKLFF.

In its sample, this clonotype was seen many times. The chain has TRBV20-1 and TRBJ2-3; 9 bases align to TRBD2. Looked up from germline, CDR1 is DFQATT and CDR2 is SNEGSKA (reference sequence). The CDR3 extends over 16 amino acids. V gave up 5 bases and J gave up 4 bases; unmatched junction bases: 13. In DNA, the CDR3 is TGCAGTGCTTGCCGTGATAGCGGGAGAGGGGCAGATACGCAGTATTTT. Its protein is CSACRDSGRGADTQYF.

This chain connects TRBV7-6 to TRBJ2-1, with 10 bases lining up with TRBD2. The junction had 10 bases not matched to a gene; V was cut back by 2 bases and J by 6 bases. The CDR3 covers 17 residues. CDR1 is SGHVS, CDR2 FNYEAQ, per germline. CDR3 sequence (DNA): TGTGCCAGCAGCTTATCCCTCCGGAGCGGGGGGGGCAATGAGCAGTTCTTC. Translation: CASSLSLRSGGGNEQFF.